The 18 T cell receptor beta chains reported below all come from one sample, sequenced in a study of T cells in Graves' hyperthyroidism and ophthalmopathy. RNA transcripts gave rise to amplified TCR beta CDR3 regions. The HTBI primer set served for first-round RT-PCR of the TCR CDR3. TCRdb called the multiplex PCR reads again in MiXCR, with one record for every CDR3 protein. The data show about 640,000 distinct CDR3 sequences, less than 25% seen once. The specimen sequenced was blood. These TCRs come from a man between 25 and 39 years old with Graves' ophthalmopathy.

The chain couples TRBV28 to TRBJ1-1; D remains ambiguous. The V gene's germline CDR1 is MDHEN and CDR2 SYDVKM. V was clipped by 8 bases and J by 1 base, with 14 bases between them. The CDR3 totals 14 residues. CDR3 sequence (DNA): TGTGCCAGCGGGTTCATTGGGAAGAACACTGAAGCTTTCTTT. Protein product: CASGFIGKNTEAFF. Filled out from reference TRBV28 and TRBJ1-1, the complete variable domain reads DVKVTQSSRYLVKRTGEKVFLECVQDMDHENMFWYRQDPGLGLRLIYFSYDVKMKEKGDIPEGYSVSREKKERFSLILESASTNQTSMYLCASGFIGKNTEAFFGQGTRLTVV.

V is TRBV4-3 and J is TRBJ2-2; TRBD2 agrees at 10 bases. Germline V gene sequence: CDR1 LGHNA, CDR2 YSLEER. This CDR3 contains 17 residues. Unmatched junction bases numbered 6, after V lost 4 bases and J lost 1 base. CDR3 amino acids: CASSRVLAGVNTGELFF. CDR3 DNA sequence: TGCGCCAGCAGCCGGGTCCTAGCGGGAGTGAACACCGGGGAGCTGTTTTTT.

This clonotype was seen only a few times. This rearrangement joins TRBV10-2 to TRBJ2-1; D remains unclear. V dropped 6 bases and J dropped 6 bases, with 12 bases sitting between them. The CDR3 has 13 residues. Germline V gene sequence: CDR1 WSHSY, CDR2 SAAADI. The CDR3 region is CASSHYIGNEQFF. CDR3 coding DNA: TGCGCCAGCAGCCACTACATCGGCAATGAGCAGTTCTTC.

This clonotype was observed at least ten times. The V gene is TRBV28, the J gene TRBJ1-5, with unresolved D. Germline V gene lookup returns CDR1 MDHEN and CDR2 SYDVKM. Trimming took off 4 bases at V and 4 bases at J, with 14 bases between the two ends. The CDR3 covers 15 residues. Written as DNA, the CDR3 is TGTGCCAGCAGTTCAGCCCGGGAGGAAAATCAGCCCCAGCATTTT. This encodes CASSSAREENQPQHF.

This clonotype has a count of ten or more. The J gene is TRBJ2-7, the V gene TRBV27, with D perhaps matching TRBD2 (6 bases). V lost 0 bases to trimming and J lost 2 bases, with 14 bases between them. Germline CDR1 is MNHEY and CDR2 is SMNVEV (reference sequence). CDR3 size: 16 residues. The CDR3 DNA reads TGTGCCAGCAGTTTATCGGGGACGGGGGTCACCTACGAGCAGTACTTC. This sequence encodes CASSLSGTGVTYEQYF.

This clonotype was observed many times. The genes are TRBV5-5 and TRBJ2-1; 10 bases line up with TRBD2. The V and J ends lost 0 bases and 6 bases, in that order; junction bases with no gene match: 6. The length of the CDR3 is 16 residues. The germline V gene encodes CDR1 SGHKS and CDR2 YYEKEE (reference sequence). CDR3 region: CASSLEGTSVINEQFF. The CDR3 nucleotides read TGTGCCAGCAGCTTGGAGGGGACTAGCGTTATCAATGAGCAGTTCTTC.

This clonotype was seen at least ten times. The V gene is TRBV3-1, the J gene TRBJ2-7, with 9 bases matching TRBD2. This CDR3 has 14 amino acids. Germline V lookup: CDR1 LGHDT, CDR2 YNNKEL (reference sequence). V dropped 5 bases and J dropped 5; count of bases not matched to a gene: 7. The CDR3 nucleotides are TGTGCCAGCAGCGGGAGGATAGCGGGAGACGAGCAGTACTTC. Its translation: CASSGRIAGDEQYF.

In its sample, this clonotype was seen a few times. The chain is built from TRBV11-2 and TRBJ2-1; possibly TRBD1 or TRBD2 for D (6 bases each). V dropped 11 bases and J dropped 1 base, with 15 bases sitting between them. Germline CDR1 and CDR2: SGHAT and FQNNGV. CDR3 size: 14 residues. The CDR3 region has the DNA TGTGCCGCAGAACTAGGGGGGTCCTACAATGAGCAGTTCTTC. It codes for CAAELGGSYNEQFF.

As DNA, the CDR3 is TGTGCCAGCAGTTACGCATGGATGGTTGACAATGAGCAGTTCTTC. This codes for CASSYAWMVDNEQFF. The V call is TRBV6-9, the J call TRBJ2-1, with D unresolved. Per the germline V gene, CDR1 is MNHGY and CDR2 is SVAAGI. This CDR3 region has 15 residues. The germline V and J ends were trimmed by 3 bases and 5 bases, with 14 bases remaining between them.

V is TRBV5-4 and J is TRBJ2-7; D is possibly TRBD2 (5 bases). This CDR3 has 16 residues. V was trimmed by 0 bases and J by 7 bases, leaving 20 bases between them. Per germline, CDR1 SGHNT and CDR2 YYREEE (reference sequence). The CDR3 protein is CASSLAGPIQSGEQYF. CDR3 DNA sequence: TGTGCCAGCAGCTTGGCCGGGCCAATACAATCGGGAGAGCAGTACTTC.

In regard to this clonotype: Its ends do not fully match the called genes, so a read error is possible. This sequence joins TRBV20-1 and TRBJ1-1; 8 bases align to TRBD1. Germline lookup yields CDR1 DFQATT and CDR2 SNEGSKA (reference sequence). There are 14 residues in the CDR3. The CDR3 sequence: CSARQDREVTEALF. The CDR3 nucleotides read TGCAGTGCTAGACAGGACAGGGAGGTAACTGAAGCTCTCTTT.

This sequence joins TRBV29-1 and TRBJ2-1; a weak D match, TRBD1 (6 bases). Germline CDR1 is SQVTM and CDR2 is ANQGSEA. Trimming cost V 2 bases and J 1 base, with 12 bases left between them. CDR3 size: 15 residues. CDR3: CSVEFGQTSYNEQFF. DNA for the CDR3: TGCAGCGTTGAATTTGGACAGACATCCTACAATGAGCAGTTCTTC.

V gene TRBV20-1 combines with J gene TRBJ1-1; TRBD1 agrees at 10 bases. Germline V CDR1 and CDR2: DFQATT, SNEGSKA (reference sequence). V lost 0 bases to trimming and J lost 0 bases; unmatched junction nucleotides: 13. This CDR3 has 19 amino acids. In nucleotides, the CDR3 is TGCAGTGCTAGAGATTTAAAGGGACAGGGGTCGGAAGTGAACACTGAAGCTTTCTTT. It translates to CSARDLKGQGSEVNTEAFF.

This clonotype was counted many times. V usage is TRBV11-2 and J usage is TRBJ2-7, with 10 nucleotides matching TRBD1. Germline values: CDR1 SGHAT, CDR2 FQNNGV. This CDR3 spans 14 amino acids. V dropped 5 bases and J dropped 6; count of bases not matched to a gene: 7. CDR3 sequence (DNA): TGTGCCAGCAGCCCTGGACAGGGGGGGCTCGAGCAGTACTTC. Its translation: CASSPGQGGLEQYF.

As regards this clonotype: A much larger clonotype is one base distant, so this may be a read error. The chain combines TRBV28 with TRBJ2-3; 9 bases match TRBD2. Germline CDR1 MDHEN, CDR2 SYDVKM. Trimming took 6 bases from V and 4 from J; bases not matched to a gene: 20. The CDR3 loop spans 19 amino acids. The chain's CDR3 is CASRRPPGGSGSRSDTQYF. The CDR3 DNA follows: TGTGCCAGCAGACGTCCTCCGGGAGGTAGCGGGAGTCGGTCAGATACGCAGTATTTT.

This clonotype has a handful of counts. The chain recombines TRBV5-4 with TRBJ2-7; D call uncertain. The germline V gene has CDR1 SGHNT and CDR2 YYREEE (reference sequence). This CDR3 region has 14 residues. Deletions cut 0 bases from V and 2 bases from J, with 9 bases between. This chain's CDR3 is CASSLEAKPYEQYF. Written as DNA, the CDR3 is TGTGCCAGCAGCTTGGAGGCGAAGCCCTACGAGCAGTACTTC. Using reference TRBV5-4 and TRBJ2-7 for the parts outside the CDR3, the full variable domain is ETGVTQSPTHLIKTRGQQVTLRCSSQSGHNTVSWYQQALGQGPQFIFQYYREEENGRGNFPPRFSGLQFPNYSSELNVNALELDDSALYLCASSLEAKPYEQYFGPGTRLTVT.

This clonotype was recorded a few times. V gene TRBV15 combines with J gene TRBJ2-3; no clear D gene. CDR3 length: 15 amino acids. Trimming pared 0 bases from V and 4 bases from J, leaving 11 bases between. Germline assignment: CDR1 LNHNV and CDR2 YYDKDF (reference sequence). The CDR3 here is CATSRDRLDPDTQYF. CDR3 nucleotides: TGTGCCACCAGCAGAGATAGGCTAGATCCAGATACGCAGTATTTT.

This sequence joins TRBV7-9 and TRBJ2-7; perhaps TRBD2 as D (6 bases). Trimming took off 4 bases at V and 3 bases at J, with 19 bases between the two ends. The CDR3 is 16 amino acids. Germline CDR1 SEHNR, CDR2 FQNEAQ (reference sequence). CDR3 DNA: TGTGCCAGCAGCTCAGCCGGGGCCCGGGGGAACTACGAGCAGTACTTC. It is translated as CASSSAGARGNYEQYF.